This T cell receptor (beta chain) is from a study of T cells in Graves' hyperthyroidism and ophthalmopathy. The investigators amplified TCR beta CDR3 regions from RNA transcripts. In the first-round RT-PCR of the TCR CDR3, the HTBI primer set was used. From the multiplex PCR reads, TCRdb called clonotypes with MiXCR, one entry per CDR3 protein. The top ten clones hold over 50% of a sample with 250,000 to 350,000 distinct CDR3 sequences, approximately 17% of them seen once. Germline CDR1 DFQATT, CDR2 SNEGSKA (reference sequence). The CDR3 runs to 14 residues. Trimming removed 5 bases from V and 1 base from J; junction bases left unmatched: 4. PBMCs were collected from a roughly 10 ml volume of fresh peripheral blood.

The V call is TRBV20-1, the J call TRBJ2-3, with TRBD2 matching over 9 bases. Sequences were obtained from blood. The receptor was derived from a woman between 55 and 75 years old with Graves' ophthalmopathy. The CDR3 protein is CSADIAGGTDTQYF. The CDR3, as DNA: TGCAGTGCTGATATAGCGGGGGGCACAGATACGCAGTATTTT.